What follows are 28 T cell receptor beta chains derived from one specimen sequenced in a study of beta chain features in type 1 diabetes. The entirety of the isolated RNA underwent reverse transcription, so expressed TCRB transcripts were sequenced. Generated by immunoSEQ multiplex PCR, the TCRdb table keeps only in-frame clones and is missing some. This repertoire shows fewer than 350,000 clones, 15% to 20% found once; its top ten account for under 0.055%. The sequenced material came from naive CD4+ T cells from blood. These receptor sequences come from a young woman in good health.

This clone has only a few counts. The J gene is TRBJ2-3, the V gene TRBV4-2, with TRBD2 identical over 14 bases. J gave up 2 bases and V 2 bases, and 3 bases lay outside the gene matches. The germline V gene has CDR1 LGHNA and CDR2 YNFKEQ. The CDR3 spans 17 residues. This CDR3 is CASSQPGLAGATDTQYF. The CDR3 DNA follows: TGTGCCAGCAGCCAACCGGGACTAGCGGGAGCCACAGATACGCAGTATTTT.

The J gene is TRBJ2-2, the V gene TRBV7-2, with 8 bases fitting TRBD1. Trimming took 5 bases from V and 6 from J; bases not matched to a gene: 5. Germline CDR1 SGHTA, CDR2 FQGNSA. The CDR3 loop spans 14 amino acids. The CDR3 sequence is CASSNRQGSGELFF. The CDR3 bases are TGTGCCAGCAGCAACCGACAGGGGTCCGGGGAGCTGTTTTTT.

This clone turned up a few times. The J gene is TRBJ1-1, the V gene TRBV30; D gene uncertain. The V end lost 4 bases, the J end lost 4 bases, and 10 bases lay between the germline ends. This CDR3 comprises 12 residues. CDR1 GTSNPN and CDR2 SVGIG come from the germline V gene (reference sequence). CDR3 sequence: CAWTLSGTEAFF. The CDR3 nucleotides read TGTGCCTGGACGCTCTCGGGCACTGAAGCTTTCTTT.

The chain recombines TRBV6-5 with TRBJ1-5; 9 positions match TRBD1. Germline CDR1 reads MNHEY; CDR2 reads SVGAGI. The ends lost 6 bases at V and 6 bases at J; junction bases unmatched: 3. CDR3 length equals 13 residues. The CDR3 DNA reads TGTGCCAGCAGGCCGACAGGGGGTCAGCCCCAGCATTTT. This translates into CASRPTGGQPQHF.

The rearrangement uses TRBV4-3 and TRBJ2-3; D possibly corresponds to TRBD1 (6 bases). The CDR3 length is 14 residues. Germline assignment: CDR1 LGHNA and CDR2 YSLEER. Deletions cut 1 base from V and 5 bases from J, with 10 bases between. CDR3 in amino acids: CASSQGLGGDTQYF. The CDR3 nucleotides are TGCGCCAGCAGCCAAGGGTTAGGGGGAGATACGCAGTATTTT.

This clone was seen only a few times. The chain has TRBV29-1 and TRBJ1-1, with D possibly matching TRBD1 (5 bases). The V gene's germline CDR1 is SQVTM and CDR2 ANQGSEA. The CDR3 length is 12 residues. Trimming removed 6 bases at V and 4 bases at J, with 12 bases between. The CDR3 nucleotides read TGCAGCGTCGTACAGGAAGGCACTGAAGCTTTCTTT. Residues: CSVVQEGTEAFF.

The chain has TRBV9 and TRBJ1-2, with 10 bases lining up with TRBD1. The CDR3 totals 14 residues. V shed 3 bases and J 2 bases; nucleotides not matched to a gene: 1. Per germline, CDR1 SGDLS and CDR2 YYNGEE. The CDR3 sequence: CASSAGQGNYGYTF. Written as DNA, the CDR3 is TGTGCCAGCAGCGCGGGACAGGGGAACTATGGCTACACCTTC.

The chain uses TRBV30 and TRBJ2-6, with no clear D. There are 11 residues in the CDR3. Germline CDR1 and CDR2: GTSNPN and SVGIG (reference sequence). Trimming left V 0 bases short and J 14 bases short, with 8 bases between. In nucleotides, the CDR3 is TGTGCCTGGAGTGTAGAGATATTCCTGACTTTC. It encodes CAWSVEIFLTF.

This clone occurred a few times. The V gene is TRBV4-3, the J gene TRBJ2-2; no reliable D call. CDR1 LGHNA and CDR2 YSLEER come from the germline V gene. The CDR3 runs to 14 residues. V shed 3 bases and J shed 4 bases, with 9 bases lying between them. The CDR3 loop is CASSHSSVTGELFF. DNA of the CDR3: TGCGCCAGCAGCCACTCCTCGGTCACCGGGGAGCTGTTTTTT.

This clone was counted a single time. The CDR3 coding sequence is TGTGCCAGCAGTGGGCCCGGGACAGTAACTTACGAGCAGTACTTC. It specifies CASSGPGTVTYEQYF. The V call is TRBV27, the J call TRBJ2-7, with 7 bases that match TRBD1. Germline CDR1 MNHEY, CDR2 SMNVEV (reference sequence). Losses at the gene ends were 5 bases for V and 4 bases for J; bases not matched to a gene: 11. This CDR3 has 15 amino acids.

The genes are TRBV11-2 and TRBJ2-7; D may be TRBD2 (5 bases). Looked up from germline, CDR1 is SGHAT and CDR2 is FQNNGV. Deletions cut 2 bases from V and 4 bases from J, with 18 bases between. The CDR3 is made up of 16 amino acids. CDR3 bases: TGTGCCAGCAGCTTAATCCGAGGTGGGGAGAGGTACGAGCAGTACTTC. Residues: CASSLIRGGERYEQYF.

This clone was observed a few times. CDR3 DNA sequence: TGCAGCGTTAAAAGCGGGGGTAACACAGATACGCAGTATTTT. This sequence encodes CSVKSGGNTDTQYF. The rearrangement links TRBV29-1 to TRBJ2-3, with 8 bases lining up with TRBD2. Looked up from germline, CDR1 is SQVTM and CDR2 is ANQGSEA. V shed 5 bases and J 2 bases; nucleotides not matched to a gene: 6. This CDR3 has 14 residues.

The chain is built from TRBV27 and TRBJ1-6; maybe TRBD1 (5 bases). V gave up 2 bases and J gave up 10 bases, with 9 bases separating them. The CDR3 consists of 13 residues. Per the germline V gene, CDR1 is MNHEY and CDR2 is SMNVEV (reference sequence). Written as DNA, the CDR3 is TGTGCCAGCAGTTTACCCGGGGGGTCACCCCTCCACTTT. Translated: CASSLPGGSPLHF.

The chain couples TRBV29-1 to TRBJ2-1, with 7 bases aligning to TRBD1. V dropped 5 bases and J dropped 2; count of bases not matched to a gene: 6. CDR3 length equals 14 residues. Germline V CDR1 and CDR2: SQVTM, ANQGSEA. The CDR3 sequence is CSVITGVTYNEQFF. CDR3 bases: TGCAGCGTTATTACAGGGGTTACCTACAATGAGCAGTTCTTC.

This sequence joins TRBV29-1 and TRBJ2-7, with a weak D call TRBD2 (6 bases). The CDR3 has 14 amino acids. Per the germline V gene, CDR1 is SQVTM and CDR2 is ANQGSEA. The germline V and J ends were trimmed by 7 bases and 9 bases, with 25 bases remaining between them. Here the CDR3 reads CSAAGLDGSNGQYF. The CDR3 DNA reads TGCAGCGCGGCCGGGTTAGACGGGAGCAACGGGCAGTACTTC.

This clone has just a few counts. V and J are TRBV6-5 and TRBJ2-5; D may be TRBD2 (5 bases). Trimming pared 5 bases from V and 5 bases from J, leaving 15 bases between. The CDR3 spans 14 residues. Germline V CDR1 and CDR2: MNHEY, SVGAGI. CDR3 region: CASSVILAGETQYF. In DNA, the CDR3 is TGTGCCAGCAGTGTCATCCTAGCTGGGGAGACCCAGTACTTC.

A few counts support this clone. The chain has TRBV2 and TRBJ2-2; 8 nucleotides line up with TRBD1. The V gene's germline CDR1 is SNHLY and CDR2 FYNNEI. The CDR3 extends over 15 amino acids. After removal of 1 base from V and 9 bases from J, the junction contained 7 bases not matched to a gene. Here the CDR3 reads CASSEEAGGGRELFF. The CDR3 DNA follows: TGTGCCAGCAGTGAAGAGGCAGGGGGCGGCCGGGAGCTGTTTTTT.

The rearrangement joins TRBV7-9 to TRBJ2-1; 7 bases match TRBD2. Losses at the gene ends were 0 bases for V and 6 bases for J; bases not matched to a gene: 2. CDR1 is SEHNR and CDR2 is FQNEAQ in the germline V gene (reference sequence). CDR3 length: 14 amino acids. CDR3 loop: CASSLAGGSNEQFF. The DNA for the CDR3 is TGTGCCAGCAGCTTAGCGGGAGGGTCCAATGAGCAGTTCTTC.

This clone showed up just a few times. The chain uses TRBV9 and TRBJ2-5; 8 bases fit TRBD1. From germline, CDR1 is SGDLS and CDR2 YYNGEE. V trimming: 0 bases; J trimming: 2 bases; junction bases outside the gene matches: 9. The CDR3 consists of 17 residues. The CDR3 loop reads CASSVGRGPAGQETQYF. The CDR3 DNA is TGTGCCAGCAGCGTAGGCAGGGGGCCAGCAGGGCAAGAGACCCAGTACTTC. The variable domain in full, with the rest retrieved from reference TRBV9 and TRBJ2-5, is DSGVTQTPKHLITATGQRVTLRCSPRSGDLSVYWYQQSLDQGLQFLIQYYNGEERAKGNILERFSAQQFPDLHSELNLSSLELGDSALYFCASSVGRGPAGQETQYFGPGTRLLVL.

The sample holds a few counts of this clone. This chain connects TRBV23-1 to TRBJ2-1; perhaps TRBD1 as D (7 bases). TRBV23-1 qualifies as an ORF whose function is uncertain. Trimming shortened V by 8 bases and J by 2 bases, and 22 bases separated the two germline ends. This CDR3 has 17 amino acids. The CDR3 DNA is TGCGCCAGCGGCGAAATGCAGGGGGGATTTGCCTACAATGAGCAGTTCTTC. Translated: CASGEMQGGFAYNEQFF.

For the CDR3, the DNA is TGCGCCAGCAGCCAAATAAAAGGGGGAGGGTGGCCCCAGCATTTT. Residues: CASSQIKGGGWPQHF. J is TRBJ1-5 and V is TRBV4-1; the D gene is possibly TRBD1 (6 bases). The CDR3 covers 15 residues. V was shortened by 2 bases and J by 9 bases, with 17 bases between the two germline ends. Germline V gene lookup returns CDR1 MGHRA and CDR2 YSYEKL.

The J gene is TRBJ2-7, the V gene TRBV5-4; 10 bases align to TRBD1. Unmatched junction bases numbered 8, after V lost 2 bases and J lost 6 bases. The CDR3 totals 15 residues. Germline-derived CDR1 and CDR2 are SGHNT and YYREEE (reference sequence). The CDR3 spells CASSLRQGANSEQYF. The CDR3 nucleotides read TGTGCCAGCAGCTTAAGACAGGGGGCCAACTCCGAGCAGTACTTC.

This chain joins TRBV2 and TRBJ1-5, with unresolved D. The CDR3 extends over 11 amino acids. The germline gives CDR1 SNHLY, CDR2 FYNNEI. Trimming cost V 7 bases and J 11 bases, with 12 bases left between them. Here the CDR3 DNA reads TGTGCCAGCACCCTCTCCGGAGCCCAGCATTTT. Translation: CASTLSGAQHF.

The V gene is TRBV7-8, the J gene TRBJ1-5, with D tentatively TRBD1 (6 bases). This CDR3 has 13 amino acids. With 5 bases removed from V and 4 bases from J, the gap between germline ends came to 9 bases. The germline gives CDR1 SGHVS, CDR2 FQNEAQ. The CDR3 loop reads CASSAGQNQPQHF. For the CDR3, the DNA is TGTGCCAGCAGCGCCGGACAGAATCAGCCCCAGCATTTT.

J is TRBJ2-5 and V is TRBV7-8, with TRBD1 matching over 8 bases. This CDR3 is 14 amino acids long. With 9 bases clipped from V and 4 bases from J, the junction kept 10 bases outside the gene matches. Germline CDR1 reads SGHVS; CDR2 reads FQNEAQ. CDR3 in amino acids: CASQGAWGRETQYF. The CDR3 nucleotides read TGTGCCAGTCAGGGGGCGTGGGGTAGAGAGACCCAGTACTTC.

The chain joins TRBV18 to TRBJ1-5; 9 positions agree with TRBD1. This CDR3 spans 15 amino acids. Germline V gene lookup returns CDR1 KGHSH and CDR2 LQKENI. J was trimmed by 1 base and V by 6 bases; bases with no gene match: 4. As DNA, the CDR3 is TGTGCCAGCTCCCTCGGGACAGGGAGCAATCAGCCCCAGCATTTT. Translation: CASSLGTGSNQPQHF.

V usage is TRBV30 and J usage is TRBJ1-2, with a weak D call TRBD1 (6 bases). Germline V gene data show CDR1 as GTSNPN and CDR2 as SVGIG (reference sequence). The CDR3 runs 14 residues. The V end lost 4 bases, the J end lost 2 bases, and 14 bases lay between the germline ends. CDR3 DNA: TGTGCCTGGAAGGGGGGGCCGGAGAACTATGGCTACACCTTC. Translated: CAWKGGPENYGYTF.

The chain uses TRBV20-1 and TRBJ1-1, with no clear D. CDR3 size: 11 residues. The germline V gene has CDR1 DFQATT and CDR2 SNEGSKA (reference sequence). V was clipped by 1 base and J by 6 bases, with 6 bases between them. The CDR3 region is CSARGPSEAFF. The CDR3 DNA sequence: TGCAGTGCTAGAGGTCCGTCTGAAGCTTTCTTT.